The 20 T cell receptor beta chains below come from one sample, sequenced in a study of response to subunit inactivated influenza vaccine. TCRdb analysed the RT-PCR reads with MiXCR anew, one entry per CDR3 protein. The repertoire includes roughly 150,000 distinct CDR3 sequences, 11% of them detected once, and around 12% sits in the top ten. The source material was non-naive T cells sorted from PBMCs, sampled 40 to 50 days after vaccination. These receptors were collected from a man in his forties or fifties who received an inactivated influenza vaccine.

This clonotype has just a few counts. V usage is TRBV7-2 and J usage is TRBJ2-7; D tentatively reads TRBD1 or TRBD2 (5 bases each). CDR3 length: 15 amino acids. CDR1 and CDR2 (germline): SGHTA, FQGNSA. V was clipped by 5 bases and J by 2 bases, with 16 bases between them. CDR3 region: CASSSLGGSAYEQYF. DNA for the CDR3: TGTGCCAGCAGCAGCCTTGGGGGTAGCGCCTACGAGCAGTACTTC.

In this sample, this clonotype turned up a few times. The chain links TRBV29-1 to TRBJ2-1; 8 bases fit TRBD2. The J segment lost 4 bases and the V segment lost 6 bases, leaving 11 bases of the junction unmatched. The CDR3 runs to 15 residues. Germline assignment: CDR1 SQVTM and CDR2 ANQGSEA. The CDR3 DNA is TGCAGCGTGAGGGCCCCGGGACTAGATTACAATGAGCAGTTCTTC. Translated, it gives CSVRAPGLDYNEQFF.

The V gene is TRBV20-1, the J gene TRBJ2-5; TRBD1 aligns across 7 bases. Germline values: CDR1 DFQATT, CDR2 SNEGSKA (reference sequence). There are 14 residues in the CDR3. V trimming: 3 bases; J trimming: 8 bases; junction bases outside the gene matches: 12. The CDR3 nucleotides read TGCAGTGCTAGCTTGCAGGGGGTATTAAGTACCCAGTACTTC. Translation: CSASLQGVLSTQYF.

The sample holds many counts of this clonotype. This chain links TRBV5-1 with TRBJ2-2; no clear D. The germline gives CDR1 SGHRS, CDR2 YFSETQ. The CDR3 is 14 amino acids. Trimming stripped 5 bases from V and 1 base from J, with 9 bases between. CDR3 loop: CASRAGENTGELFF. In nucleotides, the CDR3 is TGCGCCAGCAGGGCCGGCGAGAACACCGGGGAGCTGTTTTTT.

This chain joins TRBV29-1 and TRBJ2-2, with a weak D call TRBD1 (6 bases). Trimming took 5 bases from V and 3 from J, leaving 7 bases between them. Germline V gene sequence: CDR1 SQVTM, CDR2 ANQGSEA. The CDR3 has 12 residues. CDR3 nucleotide sequence: TGCAGCGTTCACAGGGACACCGGGGAGCTGTTTTTT. Translated, it gives CSVHRDTGELFF.

This clonotype showed up many times. The genes are TRBV12-3 or TRBV12-4 and TRBJ1-5; weak D call: TRBD1 (5 bases). The CDR3 contains 13 residues. The germline V and J ends were trimmed by 5 bases and 5 bases, with 10 bases remaining between them. The CDR3: CASSTTTDQPQHF. CDR3 nucleotides: TGTGCCAGCAGTACCACGACAGATCAGCCCCAGCATTTT.

This clonotype was found many times. J is TRBJ2-7 and V is TRBV27; perhaps TRBD1 as D (6 bases). Per germline, CDR1 MNHEY and CDR2 SMNVEV (reference sequence). Trimming took 0 bases from V and 3 from J, leaving 12 bases between them. The CDR3 spans 15 residues. The CDR3 spells CASSLSGGHFYEQYF. The CDR3 DNA reads TGTGCCAGCAGTTTATCAGGGGGACACTTCTACGAGCAGTACTTC.

This clonotype was recorded at least ten times. This chain joins TRBV30 and TRBJ2-3; TRBD2 might be the D (7 bases). V was clipped by 7 bases and J by 8 bases, with 19 bases between them. CDR1 is GTSNPN and CDR2 is SVGIG in the germline V gene (reference sequence). The CDR3 length is 13 residues. CDR3 nucleotides: TGTGCCTCTACTAGTGGGGGGGCCGGTACGCAGTATTTT. This codes for CASTSGGAGTQYF. The full variable domain, its missing parts supplied by reference TRBV30 and TRBJ2-3, is SQTIHQWPATLVQPVGSPLSLECTVEGTSNPNLYWYRQAAGRGLQLLFYSVGIGQISSEVPQNLSASRPQDRQFILSSKKLLLSDSGFYLCASTSGGAGTQYFGPGTRLTVL.

This clonotype was detected ten times or more. The chain has TRBV6-2 or TRBV6-3 and TRBJ2-3; 7 bases map to TRBD1. The J segment lost 0 bases and the V segment lost 2 bases, leaving 14 bases of the junction unmatched. The CDR3 runs to 19 residues. CDR1 is MNHEY, CDR2 SVGEGT, per germline. CDR3: CASSYNRDRVSQSTDTQYF. CDR3 coding DNA: TGTGCCAGCAGTTACAACCGCGACAGGGTATCCCAAAGCACAGATACGCAGTATTTT.

This clonotype was recorded at least ten times. This chain uses TRBV7-2 with TRBJ2-1; 15 positions agree with TRBD2. The V and J ends lost 5 bases and 9 bases, in that order; junction bases with no gene match: 5. Germline V CDR1 and CDR2: SGHTA, FQGNSA. CDR3 length: 15 amino acids. The CDR3 DNA reads TGTGCCAGCAGCCGGACTAGCGGGAGGGGCCGTGAGCAGTTCTTC. It is translated as CASSRTSGRGREQFF.

At least ten counts were recorded for this clonotype. The genes are TRBV12-3 or TRBV12-4 and TRBJ2-7; D possibly corresponds to TRBD2 (5 bases). CDR3 length equals 14 residues. V shed 4 bases and J shed 8 bases, with 18 bases lying between them. CDR3 loop: CASSSFQMRDQQYF. CDR3 in DNA: TGTGCCAGCAGTTCCTTCCAGATGAGGGATCAGCAGTACTTC.

This clonotype has just a few counts. The chain employs TRBV20-1 and TRBJ1-5; D is unclear. The CDR3 is made up of 13 amino acids. The germline V gene encodes CDR1 DFQATT and CDR2 SNEGSKA (reference sequence). The V gene lost 4 bases and the J gene lost 3 bases, with 10 bases spanning the gap. The CDR3 region has the DNA TGCAGTGCTATTTCCGGGGTCAATCAGCCCCAGCATTTT. Amino acid sequence: CSAISGVNQPQHF.

The chain joins TRBV28 to TRBJ2-3; 9 nucleotides align to TRBD1. Looked up from germline, CDR1 is MDHEN and CDR2 is SYDVKM. The CDR3 contains 16 residues. Unmatched junction bases numbered 6, after V lost 4 bases and J lost 1 base. CDR3 bases: TGTGCCAGCAGTTCCTCGGGACAGGGCCGCACAGATACGCAGTATTTT. Translation: CASSSSGQGRTDTQYF. Supplemented by reference TRBV28 and TRBJ2-3, the full variable domain reads DVKVTQSSRYLVKRTGEKVFLECVQDMDHENMFWYRQDPGLGLRLIYFSYDVKMKEKGDIPEGYSVSREKKERFSLILESASTNQTSMYLCASSSSGQGRTDTQYFGPGTRLTVL.

The chain uses TRBV7-8 and TRBJ2-1; 8 bases align to TRBD2. This CDR3 region has 13 residues. Trimming at V came to 5 bases and at J to 10 bases, leaving 7 bases not matched to a gene. Germline CDR1 and CDR2: SGHVS and FQNEAQ. The CDR3 loop is CASSGGIAGEQFF. The CDR3 DNA is TGTGCCAGCAGCGGGGGAATAGCGGGAGAGCAGTTCTTC.

The CDR3 nucleotides read TGTGCCAGCAGTTTAGGGACGGCTATCTACGAGCAGTACTTC. Its translation: CASSLGTAIYEQYF. The gene calls are TRBV27 and TRBJ2-7; D may match TRBD1 or TRBD2 (5 bases each). V lost 2 bases to trimming and J lost 3 bases, with 11 bases between them. The CDR3 sequence is 14 residues long. Germline-derived CDR1 and CDR2 are MNHEY and SMNVEV (reference sequence).

The chain carries TRBV6-2 or TRBV6-3 and TRBJ2-3, with D possibly TRBD2 on 5 matching bases. Germline CDR1 reads MNHEY; CDR2 reads SVGEGT. This CDR3 comprises 15 residues. V lost 7 bases and J 5 bases, leaving 19 bases between the germline ends. The CDR3 nucleotides are TGTGCCAGCAACCGGAGGAGTGGGTGGGGAGATACGCAGTATTTT. It encodes CASNRRSGWGDTQYF.

This clonotype has a count of ten or more. This chain joins TRBV28 and TRBJ2-3; TRBD1 might be the D (5 bases). Germline CDR1 and CDR2: MDHEN and SYDVKM. With 6 bases removed from V and 0 bases from J, the gap between germline ends came to 13 bases. CDR3 length: 15 residues. The CDR3 sequence is CASRYRTSSTDTQYF. CDR3 nucleotide sequence: TGTGCCAGCAGATACAGGACCTCTAGCACAGATACGCAGTATTTT.

At least ten counts were recorded for this clonotype. This chain connects TRBV20-1 to TRBJ1-5; 7 nucleotides agree with TRBD1. The CDR3 is 17 residues long. The germline V gene has CDR1 DFQATT and CDR2 SNEGSKA (reference sequence). With 5 bases clipped from V and 2 bases from J, the junction kept 15 bases outside the gene matches. The DNA of the CDR3 is TGCAGTGCTGAAGGGACAGTCGCCGCGCTTGGCAATCAGCCCCAGCATTTT. It yields the protein CSAEGTVAALGNQPQHF.

The chain joins TRBV11-2 to TRBJ2-3; 8 nucleotides align to TRBD2. The CDR3 sequence is 16 residues long. CDR1 is SGHAT, CDR2 FQNNGV, per germline. V shed 5 bases and J 3 bases; nucleotides not matched to a gene: 10. DNA of the CDR3: TGTGCCAGCAGCCCCCCCAAGCGGGGGAGGACAGATACGCAGTATTTT. This codes for CASSPPKRGRTDTQYF.

This clonotype has ten or more counts. The chain couples TRBV7-2 to TRBJ1-1; D not resolved. Trimming pared 2 bases from V and 0 bases from J, leaving 10 bases between. CDR1 and CDR2 from the germline V gene are SGHTA and FQGNSA. The CDR3 is 15 amino acids. CDR3 protein: CASSLYGSMNTEAFF. The CDR3 DNA reads TGTGCCAGCAGCTTATACGGATCCATGAACACTGAAGCTTTCTTT.